This T cell receptor (beta chain) was sequenced during a study of T cells after yellow fever vaccination. About the study: Preparation used SMART-Seq v4 Ultra Low Input for the low-cell-number fractions. General observations from the study: Reappearance after the booster was observed for most primary-vaccination clones (96% CD4, about 91% CD8). Peak timing came faster in the weaker secondary response, day 5 versus 15.

TCR cDNA was made by 5'RACE template switching, adding a universal primer site and UMIs. Via MiXCR, TCRdb re-called the 5' RACE reads, giving one row per CDR3 protein. The data hold around 590,000 distinct CDR3 sequences, with approximately 13% observed a single time. This clonotype was seen a handful of times. The antigen is not known. CDR3 length equals 17 residues. With 0 bases clipped from V and 6 bases from J, the junction kept 8 bases outside the gene matches. The germline CDR1 and CDR2 sequences are SGDLS and YYNGEE. The sequence came from a man aged 25 to 45 who received the YFV17D yellow fever vaccine. The chain employs TRBV9 and TRBJ2-3, with TRBD2 matching over 12 bases. The sequenced sample was PBMCs, obtained on the day of the yellow fever booster vaccination. CDR3 nucleotides: TGTGCCAGCAGCGTAGGAATACTAGCGGGAGGTATCGATACGCAGTATTTT. Translating gives CASSVGILAGGIDTQYF.